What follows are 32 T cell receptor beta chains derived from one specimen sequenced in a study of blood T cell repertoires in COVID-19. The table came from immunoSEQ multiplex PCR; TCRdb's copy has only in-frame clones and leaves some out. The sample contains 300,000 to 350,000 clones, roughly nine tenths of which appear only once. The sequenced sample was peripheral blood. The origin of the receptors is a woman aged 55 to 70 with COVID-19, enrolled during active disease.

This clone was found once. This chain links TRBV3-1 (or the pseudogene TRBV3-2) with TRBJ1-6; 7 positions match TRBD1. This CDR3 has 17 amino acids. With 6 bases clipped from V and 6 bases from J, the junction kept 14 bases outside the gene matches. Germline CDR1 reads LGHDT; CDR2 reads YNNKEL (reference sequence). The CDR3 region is CASRPTPGTALNSPLHF. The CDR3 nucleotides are TGTGCCAGCAGGCCTACCCCCGGGACAGCGCTTAATTCACCCCTCCACTTT.

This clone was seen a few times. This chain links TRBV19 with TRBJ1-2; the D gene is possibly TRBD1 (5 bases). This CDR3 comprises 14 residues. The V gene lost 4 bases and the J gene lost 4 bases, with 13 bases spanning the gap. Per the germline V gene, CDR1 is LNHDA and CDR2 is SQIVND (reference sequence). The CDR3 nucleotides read TGTGCCAGTAGTACGACAGCGACCTCCTATGGCTACACCTTC. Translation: CASSTTATSYGYTF.

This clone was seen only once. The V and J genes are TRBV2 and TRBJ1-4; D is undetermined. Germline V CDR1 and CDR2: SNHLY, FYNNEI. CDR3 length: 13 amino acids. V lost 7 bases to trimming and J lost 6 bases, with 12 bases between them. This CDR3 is CASTIGPYEKLFF. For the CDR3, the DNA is TGTGCCAGCACTATTGGGCCCTATGAAAAACTGTTTTTT.

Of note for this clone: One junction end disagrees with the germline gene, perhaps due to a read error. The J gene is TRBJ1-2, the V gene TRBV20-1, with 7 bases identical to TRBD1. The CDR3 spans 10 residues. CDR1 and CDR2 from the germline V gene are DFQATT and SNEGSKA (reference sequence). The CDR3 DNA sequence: TGCAGTCCCCCGGGACAGCACCTGATCTTC. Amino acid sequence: CSPPGQHLIF.

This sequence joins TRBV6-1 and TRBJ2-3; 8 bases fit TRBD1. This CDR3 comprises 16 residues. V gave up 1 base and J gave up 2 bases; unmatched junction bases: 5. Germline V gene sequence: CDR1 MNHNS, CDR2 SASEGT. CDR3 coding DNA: TGTGCCAGCAGTGAAGACCGGGACAGGCCCACAGATACGCAGTATTTT. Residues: CASSEDRDRPTDTQYF.

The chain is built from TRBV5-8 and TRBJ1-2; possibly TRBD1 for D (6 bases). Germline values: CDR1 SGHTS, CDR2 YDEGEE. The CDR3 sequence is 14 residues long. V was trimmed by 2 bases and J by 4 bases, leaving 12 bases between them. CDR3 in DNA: TGTGCCAGCAGCTTTTGGGGGGGCGGCTATGGCTACACCTTC. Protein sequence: CASSFWGGGYGYTF.

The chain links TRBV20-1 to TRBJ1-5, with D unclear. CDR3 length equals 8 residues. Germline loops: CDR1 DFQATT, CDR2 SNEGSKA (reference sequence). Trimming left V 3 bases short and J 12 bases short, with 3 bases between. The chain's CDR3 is CSASYQHF. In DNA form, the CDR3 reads TGCAGTGCTAGCTACCAGCATTTT.

The CDR3, as DNA: TGTGCCAGCAGGGGGGCGTTGGGCAATCAGCCCCAGCATTTT. Its protein is CASRGALGNQPQHF. This chain uses TRBV27 with TRBJ1-5; possibly TRBD1 for D (6 bases). The V gene's germline CDR1 is MNHEY and CDR2 SMNVEV (reference sequence). The V end lost 6 bases, the J end lost 2 bases, and 11 bases lay between the germline ends. The CDR3 is made up of 14 amino acids.

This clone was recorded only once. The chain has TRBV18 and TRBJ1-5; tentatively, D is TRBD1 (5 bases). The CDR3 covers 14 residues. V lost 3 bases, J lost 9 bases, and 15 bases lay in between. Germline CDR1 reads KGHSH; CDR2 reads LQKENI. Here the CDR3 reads CASSPSGGEGPQHF. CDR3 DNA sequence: TGTGCCAGCTCACCCAGCGGAGGGGAGGGGCCCCAGCATTTT.

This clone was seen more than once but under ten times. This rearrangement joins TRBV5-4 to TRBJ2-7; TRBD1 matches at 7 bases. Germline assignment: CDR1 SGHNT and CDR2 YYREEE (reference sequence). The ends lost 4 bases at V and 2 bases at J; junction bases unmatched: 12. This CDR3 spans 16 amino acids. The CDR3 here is CASSPAGDRATYEQYF. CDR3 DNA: TGTGCCAGCAGCCCAGCTGGAGACAGGGCTACCTACGAGCAGTACTTC.

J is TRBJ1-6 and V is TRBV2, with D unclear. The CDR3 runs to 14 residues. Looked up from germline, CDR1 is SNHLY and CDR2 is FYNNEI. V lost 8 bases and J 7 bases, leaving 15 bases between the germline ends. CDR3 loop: CASDSPSLNSPLHF. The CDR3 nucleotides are TGTGCCAGCGACTCCCCTTCCCTAAATTCACCCCTCCACTTT.

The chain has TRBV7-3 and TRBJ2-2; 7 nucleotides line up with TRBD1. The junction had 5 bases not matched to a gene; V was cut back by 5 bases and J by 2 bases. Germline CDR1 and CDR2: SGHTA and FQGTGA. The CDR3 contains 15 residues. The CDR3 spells CASSPDRINTGELFF. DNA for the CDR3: TGTGCCAGCAGCCCGGACAGGATTAACACCGGGGAGCTGTTTTTT.

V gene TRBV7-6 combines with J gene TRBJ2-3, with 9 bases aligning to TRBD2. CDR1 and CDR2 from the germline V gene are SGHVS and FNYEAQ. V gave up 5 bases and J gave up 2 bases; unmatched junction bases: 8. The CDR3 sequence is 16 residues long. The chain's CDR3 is CASSRLAGDTTDTQYF. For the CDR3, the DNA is TGTGCCAGCAGCCGGTTAGCGGGGGATACCACAGATACGCAGTATTTT. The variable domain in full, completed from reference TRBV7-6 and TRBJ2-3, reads GAGVSQSPRYKVTKRGQDVALRCDPISGHVSLYWYRQALGQGPEFLTYFNYEAQQDKSGLPNDRFSAERPEGSISTLTIQRTEQRDSAMYRCASSRLAGDTTDTQYFGPGTRLTVL.

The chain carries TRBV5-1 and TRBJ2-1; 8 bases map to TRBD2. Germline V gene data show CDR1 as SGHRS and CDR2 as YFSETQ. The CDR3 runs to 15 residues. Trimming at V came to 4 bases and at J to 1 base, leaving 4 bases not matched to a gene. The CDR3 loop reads CASSVSGVSYNEQFF. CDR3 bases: TGCGCCAGCAGCGTTAGCGGGGTATCCTACAATGAGCAGTTCTTC.

The CDR3 bases are TGTGCCAGCAGTTTTTCTCAACCGAGACAAGTTAACTATGGCTACACCTTC. As protein: CASSFSQPRQVNYGYTF. The chain employs TRBV27 and TRBJ1-2; D uncertain. The germline V gene has CDR1 MNHEY and CDR2 SMNVEV (reference sequence). The V end was cut by 3 bases, the J end by 1 base, with 18 bases between. The CDR3 runs to 17 residues.

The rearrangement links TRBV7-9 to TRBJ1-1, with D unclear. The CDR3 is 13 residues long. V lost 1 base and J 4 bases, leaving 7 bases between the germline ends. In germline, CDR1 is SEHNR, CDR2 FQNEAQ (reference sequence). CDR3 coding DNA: TGTGCCAGCAGCTTAGGGTCAGTCACTGAAGCTTTCTTT. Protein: CASSLGSVTEAFF. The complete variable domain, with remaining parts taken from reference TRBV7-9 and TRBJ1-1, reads DTGVSQNPRHKITKRGQNVTFRCDPISEHNRLYWYRQTLGQGPEFLTYFQNEAQLEKSRLLSDRFSAERPKGSFSTLEIQRTEQGDSAMYLCASSLGSVTEAFFGQGTRLTVV.

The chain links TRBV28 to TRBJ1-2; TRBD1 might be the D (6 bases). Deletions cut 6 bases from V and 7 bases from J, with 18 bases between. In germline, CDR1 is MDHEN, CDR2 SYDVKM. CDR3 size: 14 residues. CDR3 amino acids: CASSLTGGQGGYTF. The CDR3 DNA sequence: TGTGCCAGCAGCCTCACCGGGGGGCAAGGTGGCTACACCTTC.

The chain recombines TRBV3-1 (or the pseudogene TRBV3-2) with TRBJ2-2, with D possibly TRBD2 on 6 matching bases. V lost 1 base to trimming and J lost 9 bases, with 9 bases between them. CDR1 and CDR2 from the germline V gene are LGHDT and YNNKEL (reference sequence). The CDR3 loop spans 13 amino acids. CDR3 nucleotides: TGTGCCAGCAGCCAAGGGGCGGGGCGGGAGCTGTTTTTT. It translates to CASSQGAGRELFF.

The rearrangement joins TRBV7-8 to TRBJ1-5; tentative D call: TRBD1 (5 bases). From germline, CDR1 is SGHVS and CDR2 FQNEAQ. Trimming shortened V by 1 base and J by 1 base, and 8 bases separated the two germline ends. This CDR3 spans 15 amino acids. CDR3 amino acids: CASSLVSGSNQPQHF. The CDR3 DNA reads TGTGCCAGCAGCTTAGTGTCAGGGAGCAATCAGCCCCAGCATTTT.

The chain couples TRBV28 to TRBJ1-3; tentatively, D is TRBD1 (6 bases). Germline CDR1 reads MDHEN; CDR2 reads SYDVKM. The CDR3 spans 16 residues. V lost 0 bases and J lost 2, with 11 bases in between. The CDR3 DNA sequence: TGTGCCAGCAGTTTATGGGACAGCTTACCTGGAAACACCATATATTTT. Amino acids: CASSLWDSLPGNTIYF.

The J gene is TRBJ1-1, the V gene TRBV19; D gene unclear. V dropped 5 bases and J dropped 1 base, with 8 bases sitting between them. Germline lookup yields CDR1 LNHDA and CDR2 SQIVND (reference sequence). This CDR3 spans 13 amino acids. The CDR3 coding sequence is TGTGCCAGTAGTTCTAACGGGAACACTGAAGCTTTCTTT. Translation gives CASSSNGNTEAFF.

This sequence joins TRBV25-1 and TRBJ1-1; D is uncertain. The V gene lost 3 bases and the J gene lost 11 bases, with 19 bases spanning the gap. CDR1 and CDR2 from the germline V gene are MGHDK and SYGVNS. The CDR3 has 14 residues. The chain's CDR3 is CASSESEAVQRAFF. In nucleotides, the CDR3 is TGTGCCAGCAGTGAGTCGGAGGCGGTACAGAGGGCTTTCTTT.

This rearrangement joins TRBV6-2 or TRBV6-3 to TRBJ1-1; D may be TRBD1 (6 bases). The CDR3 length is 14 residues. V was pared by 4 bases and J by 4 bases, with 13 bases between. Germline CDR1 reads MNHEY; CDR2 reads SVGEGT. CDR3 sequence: CASSSYRDFTEAFF. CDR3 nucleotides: TGTGCCAGCAGTTCATACAGGGATTTCACTGAAGCTTTCTTT.

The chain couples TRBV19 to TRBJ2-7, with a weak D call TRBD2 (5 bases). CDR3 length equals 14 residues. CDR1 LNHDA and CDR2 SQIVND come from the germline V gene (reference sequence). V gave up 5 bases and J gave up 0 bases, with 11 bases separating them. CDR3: CASSPERSSYEQYF. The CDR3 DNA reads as TGTGCCAGTAGTCCCGAGCGGAGCTCCTACGAGCAGTACTTC.

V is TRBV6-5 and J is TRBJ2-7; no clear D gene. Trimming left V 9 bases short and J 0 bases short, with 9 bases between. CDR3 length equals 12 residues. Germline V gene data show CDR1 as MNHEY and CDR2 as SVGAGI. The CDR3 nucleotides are TGTGCCAGAGACCGGAGCTCCTACGAGCAGTACTTC. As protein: CARDRSSYEQYF.

CDR3 sequence (DNA): TGCGCCAGCAGCTTGATGGGAGGGGGGAACACTGAAGCTTTCTTT. It is translated as CASSLMGGGNTEAFF. The chain combines TRBV5-1 with TRBJ1-1; weak D call: TRBD1 (6 bases). The CDR3 totals 15 residues. The germline V and J ends were trimmed by 1 base and 1 base, with 11 bases remaining between them. Germline V CDR1 and CDR2: SGHRS, YFSETQ.

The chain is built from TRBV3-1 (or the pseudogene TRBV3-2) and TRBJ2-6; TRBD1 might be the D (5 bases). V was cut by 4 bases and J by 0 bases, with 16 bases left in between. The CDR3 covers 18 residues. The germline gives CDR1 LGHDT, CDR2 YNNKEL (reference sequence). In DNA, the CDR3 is TGTGCCAGCAGCCTTAGGCAGGGCGGTAACTCTGGGGCCAACGTCCTGACTTTC. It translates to CASSLRQGGNSGANVLTF.

CDR3 loop: CASNNPLAKNIQYF. For the CDR3, the DNA is TGTGCCAGCAATAATCCCTTAGCCAAAAACATTCAGTACTTC. The gene calls are TRBV2 and TRBJ2-4; D ambiguous. Trimming removed 7 bases at V and 0 bases at J, with 10 bases between. Germline CDR1 SNHLY, CDR2 FYNNEI. The length of the CDR3 is 14 residues.

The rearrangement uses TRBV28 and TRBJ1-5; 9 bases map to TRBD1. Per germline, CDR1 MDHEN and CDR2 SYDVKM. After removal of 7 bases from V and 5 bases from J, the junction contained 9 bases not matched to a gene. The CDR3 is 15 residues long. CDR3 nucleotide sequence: TGTGCCAGCACCAACTTAGGACAGGGGTATCAGCCCCAGCATTTT. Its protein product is CASTNLGQGYQPQHF.

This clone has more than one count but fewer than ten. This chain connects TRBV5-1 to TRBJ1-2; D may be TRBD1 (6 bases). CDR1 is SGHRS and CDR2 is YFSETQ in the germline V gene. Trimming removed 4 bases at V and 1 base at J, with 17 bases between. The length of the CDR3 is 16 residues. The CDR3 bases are TGCGCCAGCAGCCCCGGACAGCCGAACTTTAACTATGGCTACACCTTC. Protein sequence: CASSPGQPNFNYGYTF.

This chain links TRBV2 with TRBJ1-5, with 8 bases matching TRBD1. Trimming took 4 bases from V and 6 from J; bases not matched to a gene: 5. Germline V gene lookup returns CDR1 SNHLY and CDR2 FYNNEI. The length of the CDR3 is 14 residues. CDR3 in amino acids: CASSGTGTVQPQHF. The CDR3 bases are TGTGCCAGCAGTGGGACAGGGACCGTTCAGCCCCAGCATTTT.

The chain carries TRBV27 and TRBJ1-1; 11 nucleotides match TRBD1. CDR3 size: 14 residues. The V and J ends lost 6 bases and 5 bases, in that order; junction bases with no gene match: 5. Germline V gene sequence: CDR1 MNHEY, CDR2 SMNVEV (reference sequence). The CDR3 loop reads CASRKDRGPTEAFF. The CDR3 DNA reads TGTGCCAGCAGGAAGGACAGGGGGCCGACTGAAGCTTTCTTT.